The present entry profiles one TCR beta chain with its context. The source of the sample is a study of shared clonotypes between healthy human individuals. As for the study in general: Sampling drew on donors who were a couple of women and three men aged 18 to 49.

The assay was immunoSEQ multiplex PCR, and TCRdb's table has in-frame clones only and misses some. The sample carries some 2,100,000 clones, 90% to 96% recorded once. This sequence originates from a man between 18 and 29 years old in good health. Sequencing input: naive CD4+ T cells sorted from blood. Subset: CD45RA+ positively selected.

The CDR3 coding sequence is TGTGCCTGGAGTGGTGGGGCGCGAGGAAACACCATATATTTT. Residues: CAWSGGARGNTIYF. The chain employs TRBV30 and TRBJ1-3, with a possible D match to TRBD1 (5 bases). Per the germline V gene, CDR1 is GTSNPN and CDR2 is SVGIG (reference sequence). The CDR3 contains 14 residues. The germline V and J ends were trimmed by 1 base and 4 bases, with 11 bases remaining between them.